This TCR beta chain was profiled in a study of cytomegalovirus exposure and HLA in healthy donors. General study points: In a later analysis, 17,000 or so TCR beta sequences were associated with HLA alleles at 0.05 false discovery rate. A list of roughly 180 TCR beta chains associated with cytomegalovirus was given.

As to this clone: Its cognate antigen is unknown.

Both 60 Vbeta primers and 13 Jbeta primers went into the PCR. TCRdb's table, derived via immunoSEQ multiplex PCR, lists solely in-frame clones and lacks some. The sample shows approximately 120,000 clones, around three quarters of them seen only once. Sequencing was done on a sample of PBMCs. The sequence came from a female donor in good health and CMV-seronegative.

Here the CDR3 reads CAWSGLDTQYF. Written as DNA, the CDR3 is TGTGCCTGGAGTGGTCTAGATACGCAGTATTTT. The chain joins TRBV30 to TRBJ2-3, with D hard to call. The CDR3 totals 11 residues. The V gene lost 1 base and the J gene lost 5 bases, with 4 bases spanning the gap. Germline V gives CDR1 GTSNPN, CDR2 SVGIG (reference sequence).